One T cell receptor beta chain is described in this entry. This clone was seen just once. Its antigen is unknown. There are no base qualities to consult, and no much larger clone falls within one base. Collaborating institutions collected whole blood in K2EDTA tubes following their own protocols. For TCRbeta analysis, collaborators shipped samples in one of three forms: frozen whole blood, isolated PBMCs, or DNA extracted from either of those sample types. TCRbeta CDR3 regions were amplified from genomic DNA by means of the immunoSEQ Assay, a bias-controlled multiplex PCR. On the authors' methods: The number of nucleated cells in each sample was estimated from the amplification of reference gene primers within the assay. To quantify the absolute abundance of each unique TCRbeta CDR3 rearrangement, sequence reads were collapsed and filtered. For each sample, productive Simpson clonality was calculated as the square root of Simpson's diversity index over productive rearrangements. TCRdb holds this immuneACCESS table with in-frame rearrangements only. Some clones are missing; in checked studies, unresolved V genes explain under half, and the rest has no known cause. The DNA was the basis for D and trimming; V, J and clone size are from that table. Within this sample are fewer than 350,000 clones, with approximately 85% of them counted one time only. The ten most abundant clones make up about 8.6% of the sample.

The sample comes from a study of blood T cell repertoires in COVID-19 (dated by TCRdb to 2018 to 2021). About the full investigation: Collaborator samples came from the United States, Italy and Spain and covered acute and convalescent phases of COVID-19. The samples were drawn from the first 160 participants of the ongoing ImmuneRACE study and from roughly 1,300 subjects provided by 6 global collaborators. The prospective study material was composed of cDNA or gDNA derived from T cells, B-cell-depleted T cells, or PBMCs. Sample metadata almost always included a de-identified subject ID, COVID-19 status, age in years and sex. The repertoires were released in a freely available public database meant as a resource for research on the immune response to SARS-CoV-2. HLA class I and class II types, where available, came from metadata supplied by the sample provider rather than from assay-based typing. The dataset comprised deeply sampled blood TCRbeta repertoires from subjects exposed to, actively infected with, or recovered from COVID-19.

The CDR3 covers 15 residues, taking in both the cysteine and the phenylalanine. Only the CDR3 portion is preserved as DNA: 45 bases, with reading frame beginning at the first base. CDR1 and CDR2 are drawn from the germline V gene: SGHRS, YFSETQ. Trimmed from V: 4 bases; trimmed from J: 0 bases; junction bases lacking a gene match: 2. What the authors observed across the whole study: Clinical and demographic metadata were provided uncurated, with the amount varying by source and participant.

Sequences were obtained from peripheral blood. This clonotype was obtained from a man aged 18 to 30 with active or convalescent COVID-19. The rearranged chain carries TRBV5-1 and TRBJ2-7; 12 nucleotides in the junction match TRBD2. At the DNA level, the sequence is TGCGCCAGCAGCCGGACTAGCGGGACCTCCTACGAGCAGTACTTC. This yields the protein CASSRTSGTSYEQYF.